The 18 T cell receptor beta chains below come from one sample, sequenced in a study of OX40 agonist ivuxolimab in advanced cancers. Using immunoSEQ multiplex PCR, the repertoire was profiled, and TCRdb retains in-frame clones only, with some absent. The table has 9,500 to 13,000 clones, 65% to 80% seen once; the top ten hold around a sixth. Material: CD4+ or CD8+ T cells sorted from blood, obtained in a trial of the OX40 agonist ivuxolimab. The source of these receptors is an adult with an advanced solid tumor such as melanoma, head and neck, liver or kidney cancer.

This sequence joins TRBV6-1 and TRBJ2-5; D possibly corresponds to TRBD1 (6 bases). The CDR3 runs to 14 residues. Germline V CDR1 and CDR2: MNHNS, SASEGT. Trimming stripped 2 bases from V and 7 bases from J, with 14 bases between. CDR3 amino acids: CASSESGDTLTQYF. In DNA, the CDR3 is TGTGCCAGCAGTGAAAGTGGGGACACCCTGACCCAGTACTTC.

The chain joins TRBV11-2 to TRBJ2-5; 14 positions match TRBD2. CDR1 SGHAT and CDR2 FQNNGV come from the germline V gene. The V gene end was trimmed by 1 base and the J gene end by 5 bases; junction bases not matched to a gene: 3. The length of the CDR3 is 16 residues. CDR3 protein: CASSLAGTSGSETQYF. CDR3 nucleotides: TGTGCCAGCAGCTTAGCCGGGACTAGCGGGAGCGAGACCCAGTACTTC.

The chain joins TRBV4-1 to TRBJ2-7, with D tentatively TRBD2 (6 bases). Trimming took 1 base from V and 1 from J, leaving 14 bases between them. This CDR3 comprises 16 residues. Germline V gene sequence: CDR1 MGHRA, CDR2 YSYEKL. The CDR3 loop reads CASSQVVAEGSYEQYF. The CDR3 coding sequence is TGCGCCAGCAGCCAAGTCGTAGCGGAGGGATCCTACGAGCAGTACTTC.

Only a few counts were recorded for this clone. The V and J genes are TRBV7-3 and TRBJ2-1, with 9 bases identical to TRBD2. The trim removed 3 bases at V and 8 bases at J, leaving 5 bases unmatched. Per germline, CDR1 SGHTA and CDR2 FQGTGA. This CDR3 has 14 residues. CDR3 coding DNA: TGTGCCAGCAGCTTGACTAGCGGAGTGGATGAGCAGTTCTTC. Translation gives CASSLTSGVDEQFF.

The chain joins TRBV9 to TRBJ2-1; 12 nucleotides match TRBD2. Germline V gene data show CDR1 as SGDLS and CDR2 as YYNGEE. The length of the CDR3 is 19 residues. After removal of 6 bases from V and 8 bases from J, the junction contained 21 bases not matched to a gene. CDR3 amino acids: CASNADRLAGEQSSDEQFF. The CDR3 DNA reads TGTGCCAGCAACGCCGACAGACTAGCGGGAGAGCAATCATCAGATGAGCAGTTCTTC.

This chain uses TRBV11-2 with TRBJ2-1; D remains ambiguous. The CDR3 loop spans 13 amino acids. Germline assignment: CDR1 SGHAT and CDR2 FQNNGV. V was clipped by 5 bases and J by 8 bases, with 13 bases between them. Here the CDR3 DNA reads TGTGCCAGCAGCCCCCCTCTAGGGTATGAGCAGTTCTTC. Amino acid sequence: CASSPPLGYEQFF.

The rearrangement joins TRBV6-1 to TRBJ2-7; 12 bases fit TRBD2. Germline CDR1 reads MNHNS; CDR2 reads SASEGT. The J segment lost 6 bases and the V segment lost 1 base, leaving 4 bases of the junction unmatched. This CDR3 contains 15 residues. The CDR3 DNA follows: TGTGCCAGCAGTGAAGAACTAGCGGGGGGTAGCGAGCAGTACTTC. Translated, it gives CASSEELAGGSEQYF.

The chain has TRBV18 and TRBJ2-2, with D unresolved. The CDR3 length is 18 residues. Trimming removed 6 bases from V and 2 bases from J, with 22 bases in between. Germline CDR1 KGHSH, CDR2 LQKENI. The CDR3 is CASSPVEGVQINTGELFF. As DNA, the CDR3 is TGTGCCAGCTCGCCGGTAGAAGGTGTACAGATCAACACCGGGGAGCTGTTTTTT.

This chain links TRBV4-1 with TRBJ2-7; the match to TRBD1 covers 9 bases. The CDR3 totals 18 residues. Germline V gene sequence: CDR1 MGHRA, CDR2 YSYEKL. The V and J ends lost 3 bases and 0 bases, in that order; junction bases with no gene match: 12. CDR3: CASSHGQGTFSDSYEQYF. The CDR3, as DNA: TGCGCCAGCAGCCATGGACAGGGGACCTTTTCGGACTCCTACGAGCAGTACTTC.

This chain's CDR3 is CASSLTTENYGYTF. DNA of the CDR3: TGCGCCAGCAGTCTGACGACAGAGAACTATGGCTACACCTTC. The chain combines TRBV4-1 with TRBJ1-2; D possibly corresponds to TRBD1 (5 bases). The V and J ends lost 6 bases and 2 bases respectively, with 13 bases between them. Germline V CDR1 and CDR2: MGHRA, YSYEKL. The CDR3 runs to 14 residues.

The genes are TRBV7-8 and TRBJ2-5; possible D gene TRBD2, 5 bases. The CDR3 extends over 15 amino acids. Trimming took off 3 bases at V and 3 bases at J, with 14 bases between the two ends. Germline CDR1 and CDR2: SGHVS and FQNEAQ. CDR3 sequence reads: CASSFSTRRKETQYF. For the CDR3, the DNA is TGTGCCAGCAGCTTTTCTACTAGGAGAAAAGAGACCCAGTACTTC.

The chain uses TRBV7-9 and TRBJ1-1, with a tentative D call TRBD1 (5 bases). Germline assignment: CDR1 SEHNR and CDR2 FQNEAQ (reference sequence). The CDR3 loop spans 17 amino acids. Trimming removed 2 bases from V and 3 bases from J, with 19 bases in between. CDR3 nucleotide sequence: TGTGCCAGCAGCTTAAGTCCGGGGCTGACAGCGGACACTGAAGCTTTCTTT. This codes for CASSLSPGLTADTEAFF.

The J gene is TRBJ2-2, the V gene TRBV4-2; 7 nucleotides match TRBD2. Germline values: CDR1 LGHNA, CDR2 YNFKEQ. The V and J ends lost 2 bases and 6 bases, in that order; junction bases with no gene match: 6. The CDR3 runs 15 residues. CDR3 amino acids: CASSQSGGRAGELFF. Written as DNA, the CDR3 is TGTGCCAGCAGCCAATCTGGGGGGAGGGCCGGGGAGCTGTTTTTT.

The rearrangement links TRBV30 to TRBJ2-1, with 10 nucleotides matching TRBD2. Germline V CDR1 and CDR2: GTSNPN, SVGIG (reference sequence). J lost 6 bases, V lost 7 bases, and 12 bases had no gene match. The CDR3 spans 15 residues. The CDR3 loop is CASKATSGESNEQFF. In DNA, the CDR3 is TGTGCCTCCAAGGCAACTAGCGGGGAATCCAATGAGCAGTTCTTC.

The rearrangement joins TRBV13 to TRBJ2-3; no firm D call. The CDR3 consists of 12 residues. Germline CDR1 reads PRHDT; CDR2 reads FYEKMQ (reference sequence). Trimming stripped 3 bases from V and 1 base from J, with 2 bases between. The CDR3 reads CASSFGTDTQYF. In DNA form, the CDR3 reads TGTGCCAGCAGCTTTGGCACAGATACGCAGTATTTT.

The chain employs TRBV5-1 and TRBJ2-1; either TRBD1 or TRBD2 may fit D (5 bases each). Germline loops: CDR1 SGHRS, CDR2 YFSETQ. With 0 bases removed from V and 0 bases from J, the gap between germline ends came to 16 bases. The CDR3 contains 18 residues. CDR3 nucleotides: TGCGCCAGCAGCTTGGCCAACCCCGGGACGACCTCCTACAATGAGCAGTTCTTC. Translated, it gives CASSLANPGTTSYNEQFF.

The genes are TRBV5-4 and TRBJ2-5; TRBD1 aligns across 7 bases. The CDR3 has 14 amino acids. V lost 2 bases and J lost 6; bases outside the gene matches: 7. Germline V gene sequence: CDR1 SGHNT, CDR2 YYREEE (reference sequence). In DNA, the CDR3 is TGTGCCAGCAGCTTCTTAGACAGGGAAAAGACCCAGTACTTC. Amino acids: CASSFLDREKTQYF.

The chain carries TRBV4-1 and TRBJ2-3; D possibly corresponds to TRBD2 (7 bases). CDR1 is MGHRA and CDR2 is YSYEKL in the germline V gene. CDR3 length equals 19 residues. The germline V and J ends were trimmed by 4 bases and 2 bases, with 25 bases remaining between them. The CDR3, as DNA: TGCGCCAGCAGCCGAAGATGGGGCCGCGGGGGACAACTCACAGATACGCAGTATTTT. Translated: CASSRRWGRGGQLTDTQYF.